This T cell receptor (beta chain) was recovered during a study of OX40 agonist ivuxolimab in advanced cancers. Study in general: With ivuxolimab, an agonistic anti-OX40 (CD134) antibody, patients were treated.

Profiling relied on immunoSEQ multiplex PCR, and the TCRdb table lists in-frame clones only, not all of them. Among 70,000 or so clones, approximately 87% were seen once, and the ten largest hold 5% to 6.5%. Study-level results: At doses 0.1 to 3.0 mg/kg, CD4+ and CD8+ clones expanded.

The CDR3 length is 15 residues. J lost 7 bases, V lost 5 bases, and 11 bases had no gene match. The germline V gene has CDR1 SEHNR and CDR2 FQNEAQ (reference sequence). Autoimmune disease history or systemic immunosuppression excluded patients. This clone was observed a handful of times. The antigen is unknown. Material: CD4+ or CD8+ T cells sorted from blood, obtained in a trial of the OX40 agonist ivuxolimab. This sequence originates from an adult with an advanced solid tumor such as melanoma, head and neck, liver or kidney cancer. The chain couples TRBV7-9 to TRBJ2-1; TRBD2 aligns across 7 bases. Written as DNA, the CDR3 is TGTGCCAGCAGCCCTTCCGGGGGGAGGACAAATGAGCAGTTCTTC. Encoded protein: CASSPSGGRTNEQFF.